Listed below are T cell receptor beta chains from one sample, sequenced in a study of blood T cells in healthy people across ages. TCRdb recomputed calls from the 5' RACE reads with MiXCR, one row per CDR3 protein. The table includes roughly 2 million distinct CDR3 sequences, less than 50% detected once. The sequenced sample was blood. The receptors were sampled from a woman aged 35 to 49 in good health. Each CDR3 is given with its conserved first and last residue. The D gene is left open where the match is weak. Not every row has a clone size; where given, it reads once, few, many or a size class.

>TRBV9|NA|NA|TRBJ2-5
CASSVVSSETQYF
TGTGCCAGCAGCGTAGTCAGTTCAGAGACCCAGTACTTC
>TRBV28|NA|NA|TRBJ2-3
CASSLLERDTQYF
TGTGCCAGCAGTTTACTCGAGAGAGATACGCAGTATTTT
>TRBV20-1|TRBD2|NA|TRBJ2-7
CSARLAMYEQYF
TGCAGTGCCCGACTAGCTATGTACGAGCAGTACTTC
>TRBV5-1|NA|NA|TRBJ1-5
CASSPGSLGSNQPQHF
TGCGCCAGCAGCCCCGGGAGCTTGGGGAGCAATCAGCCCCAGCATTTT
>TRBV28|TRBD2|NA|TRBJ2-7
CASRDGGATYNEQYF
TGTGCCAGCAGAGACGGGGGGGCCACCTACAATGAGCAGTACTTC
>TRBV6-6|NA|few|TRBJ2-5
CASSYSPHETQYF
TGTGCCAGCAGTTACTCACCCCACGAGACCCAGTACTTC
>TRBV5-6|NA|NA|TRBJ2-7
CASSFFERDEQYF
TGTGCCAGCAGCTTTTTCGAGCGGGACGAGCAGTACTTC
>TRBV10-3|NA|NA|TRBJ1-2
CASGEGQGYGYTF
TGTGCCAGCGGGGAGGGGCAGGGCTATGGCTACACCTTC
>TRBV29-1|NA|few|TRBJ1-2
CSVERQGYYGYTF
TGCAGCGTTGAAAGGCAGGGCTACTATGGCTACACCTTC
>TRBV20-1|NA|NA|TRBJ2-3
CSAERGDTQYF
TGCAGTGCTGAGAGGGGGGATACGCAGTATTTT
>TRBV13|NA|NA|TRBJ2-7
CASSLNRPGKSYEQYF
TGTGCCAGCAGCTTAAACCGCCCAGGGAAGTCCTACGAGCAGTACTTC
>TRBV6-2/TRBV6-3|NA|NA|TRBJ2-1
CASSDSSGSYNEQFF
TGTGCCAGCAGTGATTCTAGTGGGTCCTACAATGAGCAGTTCTTC
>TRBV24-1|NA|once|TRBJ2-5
CATSDLQGSETQYF
TGTGCCACCAGTGATTTGCAGGGGTCGGAGACCCAGTACTTC
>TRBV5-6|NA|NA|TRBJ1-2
CASSLSIRGRGYTF
TGTGCCAGCAGCTTGTCTATCCGGGGCCGGGGCTACACCTTC
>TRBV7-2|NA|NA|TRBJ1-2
CASSRQRTSYGYTF
TGTGCCAGCAGCCGGCAGAGGACTAGCTATGGCTACACCTTC
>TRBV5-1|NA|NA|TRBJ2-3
CASGERTPTDTQYF
TGCGCCAGCGGAGAAAGGACCCCCACAGATACGCAGTATTTT
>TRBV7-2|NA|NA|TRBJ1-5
CASSLGGRETFSNQPQHF
TGTGCCAGCAGCTTAGGGGGACGGGAAACTTTTAGCAATCAGCCCCAGCATTTT
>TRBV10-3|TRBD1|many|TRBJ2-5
CAISEFGTGETQYF
TGTGCCATCAGTGAGTTCGGGACAGGAGAGACCCAGTACTTC
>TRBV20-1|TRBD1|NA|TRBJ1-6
CSAHGDRGSYNSPLHF
TGCAGTGCCCACGGGGACAGGGGATCCTATAATTCACCCCTCCACTTT
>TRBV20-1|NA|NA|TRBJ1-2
CSARVRGYTF
TGCAGTGCTAGGGTGCGGGGCTACACCTTC
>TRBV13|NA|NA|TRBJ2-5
CASSPGPKPQETQYF
TGTGCCAGCAGCCCGGGGCCTAAACCTCAAGAGACCCAGTACTTC
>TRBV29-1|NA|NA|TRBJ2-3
CSVEEGATDTQYF
TGCAGCGTTGAAGAGGGGGCCACAGATACGCAGTATTTT
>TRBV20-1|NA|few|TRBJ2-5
CSAPREGGALQETQYF
TGCAGTGCTCCAAGGGAGGGGGGGGCGCTCCAAGAGACCCAGTACTTC
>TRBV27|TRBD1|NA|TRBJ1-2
CASADRGLLYGYTF
TGTGCCAGCGCAGACAGGGGGCTTCTCTATGGCTACACCTTC
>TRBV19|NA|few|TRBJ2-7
CASSRYGGPNSYEQYF
TGTGCCAGTAGTAGGTATGGAGGACCCAACTCCTACGAGCAGTACTTC
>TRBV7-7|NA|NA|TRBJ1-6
CASSLAVKGSPLHF
TGTGCTAGCAGCTTAGCCGTTAAAGGGTCACCCCTCCACTTT
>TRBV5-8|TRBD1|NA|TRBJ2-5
CASSPLTGGGKYF
TGTGCCAGCAGCCCCCTTACAGGGGGCGGGAAGTACTTC
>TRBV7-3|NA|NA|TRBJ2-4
CASSLTAGGWGNIQYF
TGTGCCAGCAGCTTAACGGCCGGGGGTTGGGGAAACATTCAGTACTTC
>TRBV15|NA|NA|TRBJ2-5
CATSDKQETQYF
TGTGCCACCAGCGATAAGCAAGAGACCCAGTACTTC
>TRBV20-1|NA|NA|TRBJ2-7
CSARWGSAYEQYF
TGCAGTGCTAGATGGGGATCGGCCTACGAGCAGTACTTC
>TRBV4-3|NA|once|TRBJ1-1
CASSHQHQSGLYTEAFF
TGCGCCAGCAGCCACCAACACCAGTCAGGTTTATACACTGAAGCTTTCTTT
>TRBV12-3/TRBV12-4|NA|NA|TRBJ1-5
CASSFRKGTPYSNQPQHF
TGTGCCAGCAGTTTTAGAAAGGGAACCCCCTATAGCAATCAGCCCCAGCATTTT
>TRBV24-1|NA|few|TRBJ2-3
CATSDFGGDSTDTQYF
TGTGCCACCAGTGATTTTGGTGGGGACAGCACAGATACGCAGTATTTT
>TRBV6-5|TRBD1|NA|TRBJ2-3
CASSYSTGLNTDTQYF
TGTGCCAGCAGCTACTCGACAGGGTTGAACACAGATACGCAGTATTTT
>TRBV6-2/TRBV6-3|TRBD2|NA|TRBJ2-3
CASSRLGLALDTQYF
TGTGCCAGCAGTAGACTAGGACTAGCTCTAGATACGCAGTATTTT
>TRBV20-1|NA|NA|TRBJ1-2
CSARDRAGYNYGYTF
TGCAGTGCTAGAGATCGGGCGGGGTACAACTATGGCTACACCTTC
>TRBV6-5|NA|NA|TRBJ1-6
CASSPLRGDSLHF
TGTGCCAGCAGTCCCTTAAGGGGAGACTCCCTCCACTTT
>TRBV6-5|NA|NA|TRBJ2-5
CASSLQQGLGETQYF
TGTGCCAGCAGTCTTCAACAGGGCTTGGGGGAGACCCAGTACTTC
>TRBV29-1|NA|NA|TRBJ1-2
CSVDGGPGYTF
TGCAGCGTTGACGGGGGGCCGGGCTACACCTTC